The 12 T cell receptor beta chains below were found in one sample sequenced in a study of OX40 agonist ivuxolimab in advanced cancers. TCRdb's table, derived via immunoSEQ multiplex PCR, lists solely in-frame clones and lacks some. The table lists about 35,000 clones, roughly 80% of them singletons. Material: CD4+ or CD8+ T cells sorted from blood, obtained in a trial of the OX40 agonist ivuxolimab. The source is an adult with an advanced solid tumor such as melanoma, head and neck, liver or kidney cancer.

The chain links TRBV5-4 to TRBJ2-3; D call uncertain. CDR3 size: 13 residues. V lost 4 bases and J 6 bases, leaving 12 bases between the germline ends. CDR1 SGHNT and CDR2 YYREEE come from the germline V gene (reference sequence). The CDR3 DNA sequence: TGTGCCAGCAGCCCCACAGCTTTCGATACGCAGTATTTT. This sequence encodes CASSPTAFDTQYF.

DNA of the CDR3: TGTGCCAGCAGCGAAGCGAGTGGGACCCAGTACTTC. This translates into CASSEASGTQYF. The rearrangement uses TRBV11-2 and TRBJ2-5, with no clear D. This CDR3 is 12 amino acids long. In germline, CDR1 is SGHAT, CDR2 FQNNGV. Trimming removed 5 bases at V and 7 bases at J, with 11 bases between.

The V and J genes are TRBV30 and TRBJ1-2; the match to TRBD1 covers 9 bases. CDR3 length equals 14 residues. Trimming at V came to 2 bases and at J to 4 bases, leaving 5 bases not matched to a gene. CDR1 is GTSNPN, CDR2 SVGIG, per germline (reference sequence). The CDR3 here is CAWSYRGLGYGYTF. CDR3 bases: TGTGCCTGGAGTTACAGGGGGCTGGGCTATGGCTACACCTTC. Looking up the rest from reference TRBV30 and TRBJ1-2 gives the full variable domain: SQTIHQWPATLVQPVGSPLSLECTVEGTSNPNLYWYRQAAGRGLQLLFYSVGIGQISSEVPQNLSASRPQDRQFILSSKKLLLSDSGFYLCAWSYRGLGYGYTFGSGTRLTVV.

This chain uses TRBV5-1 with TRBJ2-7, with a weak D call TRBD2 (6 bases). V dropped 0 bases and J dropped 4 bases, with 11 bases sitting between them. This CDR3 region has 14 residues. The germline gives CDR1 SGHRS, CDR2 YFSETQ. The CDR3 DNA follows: TGCGCCAGCAGCTTGGGGCAGGGAGGTTACGAGCAGTACTTC. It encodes CASSLGQGGYEQYF.

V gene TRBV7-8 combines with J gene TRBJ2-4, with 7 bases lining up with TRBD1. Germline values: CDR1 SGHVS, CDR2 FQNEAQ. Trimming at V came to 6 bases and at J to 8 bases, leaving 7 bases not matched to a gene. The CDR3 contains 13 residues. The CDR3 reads CASRPIQGDIQYF. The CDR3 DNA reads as TGTGCCAGCAGACCTATTCAGGGGGACATTCAGTACTTC.

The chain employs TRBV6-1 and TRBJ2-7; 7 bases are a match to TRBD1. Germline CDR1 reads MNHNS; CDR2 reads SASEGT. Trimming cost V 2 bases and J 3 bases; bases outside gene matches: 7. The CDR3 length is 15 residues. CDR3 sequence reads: CASSESRDSLYEQYF. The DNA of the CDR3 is TGTGCCAGCAGTGAAAGCCGGGACAGCCTCTACGAGCAGTACTTC.

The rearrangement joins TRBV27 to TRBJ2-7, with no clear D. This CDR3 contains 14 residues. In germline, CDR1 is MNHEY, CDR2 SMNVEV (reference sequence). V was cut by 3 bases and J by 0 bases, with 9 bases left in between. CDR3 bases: TGTGCCAGCAGTTTGGTCGTTGGCTCCTACGAGCAGTACTTC. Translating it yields CASSLVVGSYEQYF.

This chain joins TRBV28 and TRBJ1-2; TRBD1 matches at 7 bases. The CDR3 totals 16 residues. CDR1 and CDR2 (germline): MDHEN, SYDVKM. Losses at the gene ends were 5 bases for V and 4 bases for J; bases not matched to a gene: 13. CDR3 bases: TGTGCCAGCAGTGAGGTGACAGGGCCTTCGGCCTATGGCTACACCTTC. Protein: CASSEVTGPSAYGYTF.

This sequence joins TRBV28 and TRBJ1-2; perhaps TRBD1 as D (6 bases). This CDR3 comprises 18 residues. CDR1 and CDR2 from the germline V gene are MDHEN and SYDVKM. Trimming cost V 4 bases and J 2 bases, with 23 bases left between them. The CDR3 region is CASSSTGTHSDPNYGYTF. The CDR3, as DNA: TGTGCCAGCAGTTCGACCGGGACACACTCCGACCCCAACTATGGCTACACCTTC.

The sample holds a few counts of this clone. The CDR3 nucleotides are TGTGCCAGCAGCTCCTCACAGGGTTTGGCCGGGGAGCTGTTTTTT. Its translation: CASSSSQGLAGELFF. The chain links TRBV7-3 to TRBJ2-2; D is possibly TRBD1 (6 bases). V was clipped by 4 bases and J by 6 bases, with 15 bases between them. CDR3 length equals 15 residues. In germline, CDR1 is SGHTA, CDR2 FQGTGA.

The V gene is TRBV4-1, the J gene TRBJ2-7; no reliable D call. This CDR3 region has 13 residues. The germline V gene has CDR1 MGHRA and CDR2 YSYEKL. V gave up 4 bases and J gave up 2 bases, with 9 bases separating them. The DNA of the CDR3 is TGCGCCAGCAGCCTTGATTACGCCTACGAGCAGTACTTC. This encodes CASSLDYAYEQYF.

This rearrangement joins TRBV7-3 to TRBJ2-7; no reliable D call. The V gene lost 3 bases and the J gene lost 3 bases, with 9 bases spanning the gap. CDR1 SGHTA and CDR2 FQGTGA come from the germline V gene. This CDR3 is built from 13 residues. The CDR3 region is CASSFGPYYEQYF. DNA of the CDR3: TGTGCCAGCAGCTTTGGACCGTACTACGAGCAGTACTTC.